These T cell receptor beta chains were read from a single sample in a study of T cells in Graves' hyperthyroidism and ophthalmopathy. MiXCR, applied by TCRdb to the multiplex PCR reads, yields one record per CDR3 protein. The table records about 480,000 distinct CDR3 sequences, around an eighth of them present only once. The material sequenced was blood. The source is a woman under 30 with Graves' hyperthyroidism. CDR3s include the opening cysteine and the closing phenylalanine or tryptophan. A D gene is named only where the DNA matches it firmly. Clone size, where shown, is once, few, many, or a class for clones that have expanded.

>many|TRBD2|TRBV29-1|TRBJ2-3
CSTKTSGSSGSTDTQYF
TGCAGCACCAAAACTAGCGGGAGTTCGGGTAGCACAGATACGCAGTATTTT
>many|-|TRBV7-9|TRBJ2-2
CASSFLGGVGELFF
TGTGCCAGCAGCTTTCTTGGCGGAGTGGGGGAGCTGTTTTTT
>-|-|TRBV28|TRBJ1-2
CASSATDYGYTF
TGTGCCAGCAGTGCCACAGATTACGGCTACACCTTC
>few|TRBD1|TRBV20-1|TRBJ2-7
CSARDLGTGIAEQYF
TGCAGTGCTAGAGATTTAGGGACAGGCATCGCCGAGCAGTACTTC
>many|-|TRBV19|TRBJ2-1
CASSIGSGPAYNEQFF
TGTGCCAGTAGTATAGGTAGCGGACCTGCCTACAATGAGCAGTTCTTC
>-|TRBD2|TRBV11-2|TRBJ2-3
CASRTTSGRPPDTQYF
TGTGCCAGCAGAACGACTAGCGGGAGGCCCCCAGATACGCAGTATTTT
>many|-|TRBV12-3/TRBV12-4|TRBJ1-2
CASSVPSGYGYTF
TGTGCCAGCAGTGTACCCTCAGGCTATGGCTACACCTTC
>-|-|TRBV4-3|TRBJ2-1
CASSQDRVRSSNEQFF
TGCGCCAGCAGCCAAGATCGGGTCCGATCTTCTAATGAGCAGTTCTTC
>many|TRBD2|TRBV24-1|TRBJ2-1
CATSGDPGLAGPMDNEQFF
TGTGCCACCAGCGGAGACCCGGGACTAGCGGGGCCAATGGACAATGAGCAGTTCTTC
>many|-|TRBV5-1|TRBJ1-1
CASSSQNTEAFF
TGCGCCAGCAGCTCTCAGAACACTGAAGCTTTCTTT
>few|TRBD2|TRBV9|TRBJ2-1
CASSVDGRAANEQFF
TGTGCCAGCAGCGTAGACGGGAGGGCCGCCAATGAGCAGTTCTTC
>many|-|TRBV6-5|TRBJ1-5
CASSYGGGRRNQPQHF
TGTGCCAGCAGTTACGGGGGGGGTAGGCGCAATCAGCCCCAGCATTTT
>many|TRBD2|TRBV24-1|TRBJ2-2
CATSVAGANTGELFF
TGTGCCACCAGCGTAGCGGGAGCGAACACCGGGGAGCTGTTTTTT
>many|-|TRBV18|TRBJ2-1
CASSPGVGYNEQFF
TGTGCCAGCTCACCAGGGGTGGGCTACAATGAGCAGTTCTTC
>many|TRBD1|TRBV28|TRBJ2-4
CASKPGGASAKNIQYF
TGTGCCAGCAAGCCAGGGGGCGCATCGGCCAAAAACATTCAGTACTTC
>many|TRBD2|TRBV12-3/TRBV12-4|TRBJ2-3
CASSPRSGSYPPDTQYF
TGTGCCAGCAGTCCACGGAGCGGGAGTTATCCCCCAGATACGCAGTATTTT
>few|-|TRBV19|TRBJ2-3
CASSIVQGGSGADTQYF
TGTGCCAGTAGTATAGTCCAGGGTGGGAGTGGTGCAGATACGCAGTATTTT
>-|-|TRBV12-3/TRBV12-4|TRBJ1-2
CASSSGLTRYGYTF
TGTGCCAGCAGTTCGGGACTGACGAGATATGGCTACACCTTC
>many|TRBD2|TRBV7-3|TRBJ2-2
CASSRSGGGELFF
TGTGCCAGCAGCAGATCGGGAGGCGGGGAGCTGTTTTTT
>many|-|TRBV27|TRBJ1-1
CASSTTNTEAFF
TGTGCCAGCAGTACGACGAACACTGAAGCTTTCTTT
>many|-|TRBV2|TRBJ2-7
CASRPGSYEQYF
TGTGCCAGCAGGCCCGGAAGCTACGAGCAGTACTTC
>many|-|TRBV18|TRBJ2-5
CASSPDPGSGETQYF
TGTGCCAGCTCACCCGACCCAGGTTCTGGGGAGACCCAGTACTTC
>many|-|TRBV11-3|TRBJ2-3
CASSARDKTLPDTQYF
TGTGCCAGCAGCGCCCGGGACAAAACCCTCCCAGATACGCAGTATTTT
>many|TRBD1|TRBV12-3/TRBV12-4|TRBJ1-5
CASSLRDRGNQPQHF
TGTGCCAGCAGTTTAAGGGACAGGGGGAATCAGCCCCAGCATTTT
>-|-|TRBV11-2|TRBJ2-7
CASSLERGAGRQYF
TGTGCCAGCAGCCTAGAGAGGGGTGCAGGGAGGCAGTACTTC
>many|-|TRBV19|TRBJ1-2
CASRSSTAYGYTF
TGTGCCAGTAGGTCCTCTACAGCCTATGGCTACACCTTC
>-|TRBD1|TRBV30|TRBJ1-4
CASPTGPGKLFF
TGTGCCTCTCCGACAGGGCCCGGAAAACTGTTTTTT
>few|-|TRBV15|TRBJ1-2
CATSRAENGYTF
TGTGCCACCAGCAGAGCCGAAAATGGCTACACCTTC
>-|-|TRBV20-1|TRBJ2-3
CSANGGRSDAQYF
TGCAGTGCTAATGGTGGGAGGTCAGATGCGCAGTATTTT
>-|TRBD2|TRBV5-1|TRBJ2-5
CASSLRRGRAPETQYF
TGCGCCAGCAGCTTGAGGCGCGGGAGGGCCCCAGAGACCCAGTACTTC
>many|-|TRBV6-2/TRBV6-3|TRBJ2-1
CASSYPPKEQFF
TGTGCCAGCAGTTACCCGCCTAAGGAGCAGTTCTTC
>-|-|TRBV19|TRBJ1-1
CASKDGVTMNTEAFF
TGTGCCAGTAAAGATGGAGTGACCATGAACACTGAAGCTTTCTTT
>many|-|TRBV11-2|TRBJ1-1
CASSFTGRPEAFF
TGTGCCAGCAGTTTTACAGGGAGGCCTGAAGCTTTCTTT
>few|TRBD2|TRBV12-3/TRBV12-4|TRBJ2-1
CASTGTRRRRQTYNEQFF
TGTGCCAGCACCGGGACTAGGAGGCGTAGGCAGACCTACAATGAGCAGTTCTTC
>-|-|TRBV30|TRBJ2-4
CAWSSLLGDIQYF
TGTGCCTGGAGTTCCCTGCTCGGGGACATTCAGTACTTC
>few|TRBD1|TRBV24-1|TRBJ2-3
CATSERTGGAWDTQYF
TGTGCCACCAGTGAGAGGACAGGGGGCGCGTGGGATACGCAGTATTTT
>few|TRBD1|TRBV20-1|TRBJ2-4
CSARETGQLNIQYF
TGCAGTGCTAGAGAGACGGGACAGCTCAACATTCAGTACTTC
>-|-|TRBV4-2|TRBJ1-4
CASSQEDANIATNEKLFF
TGTGCCAGCAGCCAAGAGGACGCCAATATTGCAACTAATGAAAAACTGTTTTTT
>-|-|TRBV6-1|TRBJ2-7
CASSEAAGIGYEQYF
TGTGCCAGCAGTGAAGCTGCCGGTATCGGCTACGAGCAGTACTTC
>-|TRBD1|TRBV3-1|TRBJ2-6
CASSLGTGLRVNVLTF
TGTGCCAGCAGTCTTGGGACAGGGTTGAGAGTCAACGTCCTGACTTTC
>many|-|TRBV12-5|TRBJ2-3
CASGPGWAKSGPDTQYF
TGTGCTAGTGGCCCCGGGTGGGCGAAATCGGGCCCAGATACGCAGTATTTT
>many|-|TRBV5-1|TRBJ2-7
CASSLTGREQYF
TGCGCCAGCAGCTTAACCGGCCGGGAGCAGTACTTC
>many|-|TRBV2|TRBJ2-5
CAKGTEQETQYF
TGTGCCAAAGGGACGGAACAAGAGACCCAGTACTTC
>few|-|TRBV20-1|TRBJ1-1
CSALRSNTEAFF
TGCAGTGCCCTCCGATCGAACACTGAAGCTTTCTTT
>-|-|TRBV24-1|TRBJ1-3
CATSDPRRDPSGNTIYF
TGTGCCACCAGTGACCCTCGCAGGGATCCCTCTGGAAACACCATATATTTT
>-|TRBD2|TRBV19|TRBJ2-3
CASSIGLAGVRADTQYF
TGTGCCAGTAGTATAGGACTAGCGGGAGTCAGAGCAGATACGCAGTATTTT
>once|TRBD1|TRBV20-1|TRBJ1-2
CSSTPETGAGYGYTF
TGCAGTTCAACTCCAGAAACAGGGGCTGGCTATGGCTACACCTTC
>many|-|TRBV19|TRBJ1-2
CASRASGVAYGYTF
TGTGCCAGTAGGGCCTCAGGGGTCGCATATGGCTACACCTTC
>few|-|TRBV29-1|TRBJ1-2
CSVEERTGFYGYTF
TGCAGCGTTGAAGAAAGAACAGGGTTCTATGGCTACACCTTC
>many|-|TRBV5-1|TRBJ1-1
CASRGATSNTEAFF
TGCGCCAGCAGAGGGGCCACAAGTAACACTGAAGCTTTCTTT
>many|-|TRBV12-3/TRBV12-4|TRBJ1-5
CASTPEESSNQPQHF
TGTGCCAGCACCCCCGAGGAGTCTAGCAATCAGCCCCAGCATTTT
>many|TRBD2|TRBV7-8|TRBJ2-5
CASSLDRSGRFEETQYF
TGTGCCAGCAGCTTAGATCGGAGCGGGAGGTTCGAAGAGACCCAGTACTTC
>many|-|TRBV20-1|TRBJ1-5
CSARQTVDQPQHF
TGCAGTGCCAGACAAACAGTAGATCAGCCCCAGCATTTT
>many|-|TRBV29-1|TRBJ2-1
CSVAGLGTLWGEQFF
TGCAGCGTTGCGGGCCTGGGTACGTTGTGGGGTGAGCAGTTCTTC
>-|TRBD1|TRBV12-3/TRBV12-4|TRBJ1-2
CASSSDRNYGYTF
TGTGCCAGCAGTTCGGACAGGAACTATGGCTACACCTTC